This TCR beta chain derives from a study of cytomegalovirus exposure and HLA in healthy donors. Only in-frame clones appear in the TCRdb table, and some are missing; sequencing was by immunoSEQ multiplex PCR. The sample gives about 360,000 clones, 86% of which show up once; approximately 0.86% is in the top ten. CDR3 length equals 15 residues. The V end lost 5 bases, the J end lost 1 base, and 12 bases lay between the germline ends. Looked up from germline, CDR1 is MRHNA and CDR2 is SNTAGT. Sequencing was performed on PBMCs. This TCR was sampled from a woman under 30 in good health and CMV-seronegative. The chain carries TRBV6-4 and TRBJ1-3, with a tentative D call TRBD1 (5 bases). CDR3: CASSYNRPSGNTIYF. CDR3 nucleotides: TGTGCCAGCAGTTACAACAGGCCGTCTGGAAACACCATATATTTT.